This is a list of T cell receptor beta chains from one sample in a study of T cells in Graves' hyperthyroidism and ophthalmopathy. A single record per CDR3 protein comes from TCRdb applying MiXCR to the multiplex PCR reads. The table shows 250,000 or so distinct CDR3 sequences, with just over 14% occurring only once. Sequenced sample: blood. These receptors all come from a middle-aged woman with Graves' hyperthyroidism that later progressed to Graves' ophthalmopathy. Each CDR3 is given with its conserved first and last residue. D genes are given only for firm matches. The listing skips clone size in some rows; elsewhere it reads once, few, many or a size class.

many	TRBV18	.	TRBJ1-5	TGTGCCAGCTCACTCATTAGGGATCAGCCCCAGCATTTT	CASSLIRDQPQHF
.	TRBV11-2	TRBD2	TRBJ2-5	TGTGCCAGCAGCGGGGGACTAGCGGGAGTGGGAGAGACCCAGTACTTC	CASSGGLAGVGETQYF
.	TRBV20-1	TRBD1	TRBJ2-3	TGCAGTGCTCATCCCGCAGGGGGCGCAGATACGCAGTATTTT	CSAHPAGGADTQYF
many	TRBV5-1	TRBD2	TRBJ2-1	TGCGCCAGCAGCACCGGACTAGCTTCTATCAATGAGCAGTTCTTC	CASSTGLASINEQFF
many	TRBV20-1	.	TRBJ1-4	TGCAGTGCGAGACGCCCCACTGAGTCTAATGAAAAACTGTTTTTT	CSARRPTESNEKLFF
many	TRBV28	.	TRBJ1-5	TGTGCCAGCAGTGTAACTTTCAGACCTAATCAGCCCCAGCATTTT	CASSVTFRPNQPQHF
many	TRBV11-2	.	TRBJ2-7	TGTGCCAGCAGCTTAGGGGCAGGGCCCGCCTTAGGCGAGCAGTACTTC	CASSLGAGPALGEQYF
many	TRBV7-9	TRBD2	TRBJ2-7	TGTGCCAGCACTAAGGGACTAGCGGGGGAGCAGTACTTC	CASTKGLAGEQYF
.	TRBV25-1	TRBD1	TRBJ2-2	TGTGCCAGCTCATGGACAGGAACGAACACCGGGGAGCTGTTTTTT	CASSWTGTNTGELFF
many	TRBV15	.	TRBJ1-5	TGTGCCACCAGCAGGACCCCTGTCGGACAGCCCCAGCATTTT	CATSRTPVGQPQHF
many	TRBV2	.	TRBJ2-6	TGTGCCAGCAGGAGGGGAATCTCTGGGGCCAACGTCCTGACTTTC	CASRRGISGANVLTF
many	TRBV12-3/TRBV12-4	.	TRBJ1-1	TGTGCCAGCAGTCCTACAGGGATCGACACTGAAGCTTTCTTT	CASSPTGIDTEAFF
many	TRBV11-2	TRBD2	TRBJ2-3	TGTGCCAGCAGCTTTCGACTAGCGGGAGAGACAGATACGCAGTATTTT	CASSFRLAGETDTQYF
many	TRBV6-5	TRBD1	TRBJ2-5	TGTGCCAGCAGTTACGCAGGGGGCGGAGAGACCCAGTACTTC	CASSYAGGGETQYF
many	TRBV5-1	.	TRBJ1-2	TGCGCCAGCAGCTTAGGGGCACTCGGGAACTATGGCTACACCTTC	CASSLGALGNYGYTF
many	TRBV3-1	TRBD2	TRBJ2-4	TGTGCCAGCAGCCAAGACCCCCTGGGACTAGCGGGAGAAAACATTCAGTACTTC	CASSQDPLGLAGENIQYF
many	TRBV5-5	TRBD2	TRBJ2-7	TGTGCCAGCAGGTCTCTAGCGGGACGATCCTACGAGCAGTACTTC	CASRSLAGRSYEQYF
many	TRBV2	TRBD2	TRBJ2-7	TGTGCCAGCAGTGTTCTAGCGGGAGTCGAGCAGTACTTC	CASSVLAGVEQYF
many	TRBV13	.	TRBJ2-5	TGTGCCAGCTTGGGGAGAGGGACTCGCGGAGAGGAGACCCAGTACTTC	CASLGRGTRGEETQYF
once	TRBV5-1	.	TRBJ1-1	TGCGCCAGCAGCTTGGATACGACCAGCCTACGGGCTTTCTTT	CASSLDTTSLRAFF
many	TRBV2	.	TRBJ1-2	TGTGCCAGCAACCCAAGTAGGGTAGCAGGGGGCTACACCTTC	CASNPSRVAGGYTF
many	TRBV15	TRBD2	TRBJ2-1	TGTGCCACCTCGAATCCTAGCGGGAGGGTATACAATGAGCAGTTCTTC	CATSNPSGRVYNEQFF
.	TRBV13	TRBD2	TRBJ2-1	TGTGCCAGCAGCTCTCGGGGGTGGGAGGGCTACAATGAGCAGTTCTTC	CASSSRGWEGYNEQFF
many	TRBV19	.	TRBJ1-1	TGTGCCAGTAGTATGGGGTACATGAACACTGAAGCTTTCTTT	CASSMGYMNTEAFF
many	TRBV10-3	.	TRBJ2-2	TGTGCCATCAGTGATAACACCGGGGAGCTGTTTTTT	CAISDNTGELFF
few	TRBV5-1	.	TRBJ2-2	TGCGCCAGCAGCTTTTCGGGAGTGGGGACCGGGGAGCTGTTTTTT	CASSFSGVGTGELFF
many	TRBV28	.	TRBJ2-7	TGTGCCAGCAATCCGGTAGGGACATTCCTCGAGCAGTACTTC	CASNPVGTFLEQYF
many	TRBV2	.	TRBJ2-2	TGTGCCACCACTCCTGGGAACAGGGCGTACGGCACCGGGGAGCTGTTTTTT	CATTPGNRAYGTGELFF
many	TRBV11-2	TRBD1	TRBJ1-2	TGTGCCAGCAGCTTTACGGCTGGACAGGGCTATGGCTACACCTTC	CASSFTAGQGYGYTF
many	TRBV5-1	.	TRBJ2-2	TGCGCCAGCAGCGAAACAGGGAACGCGAACACCGGGGAGCTGTTTTTT	CASSETGNANTGELFF
.	TRBV12-3/TRBV12-4	TRBD2	TRBJ2-3	TGTGCCAGCAGTTTAGAGACTAGCGGGAGTCAAGGATCCACAGATACGCAGTATTTT	CASSLETSGSQGSTDTQYF
many	TRBV27	.	TRBJ2-7	TGTGCCAGCAGTTCCCTAACGAACAGGGACGAGCAGTACTTC	CASSSLTNRDEQYF
many	TRBV28	TRBD1	TRBJ1-5	TGTGCCAGCAGTTTACGATACAGGGGGCGCCATCAGCCCCAGCATTTT	CASSLRYRGRHQPQHF
many	TRBV29-1	.	TRBJ1-1	TGCAGCGTTGTTGTTTGGGCGGTGAACACTGAAGCTTTCTTT	CSVVVWAVNTEAFF
many	TRBV7-9	.	TRBJ1-1	TGTGCCAGCAGCGGGCCGGCAGGGCATAACACTGAAGCTTTCTTT	CASSGPAGHNTEAFF